This T cell receptor (beta chain) was observed in a study of T cells in tumors after PD-1 blockade. The count of this clone is one. This table comes from immunoSEQ multiplex PCR, and its TCRdb copy is limited to in-frame clones, with some not included. This table holds 12,000 or so clones, approximately 63% found once. The CDR3 is 14 amino acids. The V gene lost 1 base and the J gene lost 2 bases, with 3 bases spanning the gap. CDR1 SGHTA and CDR2 FQGTGA come from the germline V gene. Site-matched primary tumor biopsies were taken before and after PD-1 blockade. The chain employs TRBV7-3 and TRBJ2-6; D is ambiguous. The sequence came from a human donor with basal cell carcinoma. This specimen was tumor tissue, taken before anti-PD-1 treatment. DNA for the CDR3: TGTGCCAGCAGCTTAAACGCTGGGGCCAACGTCCTGACTTTC. This encodes CASSLNAGANVLTF.